This TCR beta chain was captured in a study of blood T cell repertoires in COVID-19. Clones were sequenced by immunoSEQ multiplex PCR, and TCRdb holds only the in-frame ones, with some missing. The table lists around 250,000 clones, 80% to 90% of them singletons. The source is a woman aged 45-60 years who had recovered from COVID-19. The sequenced sample consisted of PBMCs or T cells enriched from blood (not recorded which).

The CDR3 coding sequence is TGCGCCAGCAGCCCGGTCGACAGGAGCTCCTACAATGAGCAGTTCTTC. This codes for CASSPVDRSSYNEQFF. The chain uses TRBV5-1 and TRBJ2-1, with a possible D match to TRBD1 (6 bases). Germline assignment: CDR1 SGHRS and CDR2 YFSETQ. Trimming stripped 4 bases from V and 0 bases from J, with 14 bases between. CDR3 size: 16 residues. Full variable domain (remainder filled in from reference TRBV5-1 and TRBJ2-1): KAGVTQTPRYLIKTRGQQVTLSCSPISGHRSVSWYQQTPGQGLQFLFEYFSETQRNKGNFPGRFSGRQFSNSRSEMNVSTLELGDSALYLCASSPVDRSSYNEQFFGPGTRLTVL.